This TCR beta chain was recovered during a study of cytomegalovirus exposure and HLA in healthy donors. Overall study: A preliminary data release comprised approximately 85 million unique TCRs obtained from HLA-typed donors. Among the approximately 400 donors who were genotyped, roughly 85% fell in the genetic ancestry cluster that is associated with self-reported Caucasian donors. Notes on the study in general: Most likely, a cluster of highly shared sequence variants arose as a sequencing artifact.

In the case of this clone: Its target is not known.

Primers included in the PCR were 60 Vbeta and 13 Jbeta primers. Original data processing: Approximately 79 million unique TCR beta chains, about 11 million of them shared, were counted by a later analysis. The assay was immunoSEQ multiplex PCR, and TCRdb's table has in-frame clones only and misses some. That table gives V, J and clone size, and the DNA gave D and trimming. The sample yields fewer than 250,000 clones, 80% to 90% seen once. Per the germline V gene, CDR1 is LGHNA and CDR2 is YNFKEQ. J was trimmed by 0 bases and V by 0 bases; bases with no gene match: 14. The CDR3 totals 20 residues. The sequence derives from a man younger than 40 in good health and CMV-seronegative. Sequenced: PBMCs. This chain joins TRBV4-2 and TRBJ2-4; 7 bases map to TRBD2. The CDR3 here is CASSQEEGLAGELAKNIQYF. The CDR3 region has the DNA TGTGCCAGCAGCCAAGAAGAGGGGCTTGCGGGGGAGCTAGCCAAAAACATTCAGTACTTC.